The 5 T cell receptor beta chains listed next were all sequenced from one sample in a study of response to subunit inactivated influenza vaccine. MiXCR, applied by TCRdb to the RT-PCR reads, yields one record per CDR3 protein. Of about 780,000 distinct CDR3 sequences listed, around 18% were seen once; the top ten hold around 9.9%. The input for sequencing was PBMCs from blood, taken less than 6 days after vaccination. The source is a man aged 45-65 years who received an inactivated influenza vaccine.

This clonotype came up a few times. This chain uses TRBV6-1 with TRBJ2-5, with D tentatively TRBD2 (6 bases). CDR3 length equals 17 residues. Per the germline V gene, CDR1 is MNHNS and CDR2 is SASEGT. Trimming took 5 bases from V and 5 from J, leaving 24 bases between them. The CDR3 sequence: CASSTPLVREEGETQYF. The CDR3 bases are TGTGCCAGCAGTACCCCCCTCGTTAGGGAGGAAGGGGAGACCCAGTACTTC.

The table lists this clonotype with a few counts. The chain uses TRBV5-1 and TRBJ1-2; no reliable D call. V was trimmed by 0 bases and J by 5 bases, leaving 14 bases between them. The CDR3 totals 15 residues. The V gene's germline CDR1 is SGHRS and CDR2 YFSETQ. CDR3 DNA: TGCGCCAGCAGCTTGGGTGCAGAGCACTCTTATGGCTACACCTTC. Translated, it gives CASSLGAEHSYGYTF. The full variable domain, with the rest looked up from reference TRBV5-1 and TRBJ1-2, is KAGVTQTPRYLIKTRGQQVTLSCSPISGHRSVSWYQQTPGQGLQFLFEYFSETQRNKGNFPGRFSGRQFSNSRSEMNVSTLELGDSALYLCASSLGAEHSYGYTFGSGTRLTVV.

This clonotype showed up just once. V usage is TRBV29-1 and J usage is TRBJ1-1; possibly TRBD1 for D (5 bases). Germline-derived CDR1 and CDR2 are SQVTM and ANQGSEA. The CDR3 is 12 amino acids. V lost 3 bases, J lost 11 bases, and 16 bases lay in between. The CDR3 is CSVDLGERGAFF. The CDR3 DNA reads TGCAGCGTTGATTTAGGGGAACGCGGGGCTTTCTTT.

This clonotype was seen repeatedly, ten times or more. V gene TRBV12-3 or TRBV12-4 combines with J gene TRBJ2-7, with TRBD1 identical over 8 bases. The CDR3 is made up of 17 amino acids. V was clipped by 6 bases and J by 0 bases; unmatched bases: 13. CDR3 amino acids: CASSGQGVRESSYEQYF. DNA for the CDR3: TGTGCCAGCAGCGGACAGGGCGTGAGGGAGAGCTCCTACGAGCAGTACTTC.

This clonotype was seen a handful of times. The chain couples TRBV7-6 to TRBJ2-5; 8 bases fit TRBD1. Germline assignment: CDR1 SGHVS and CDR2 FNYEAQ. The V segment lost 5 bases and the J segment 7 bases; nucleotides outside the gene matches: 15. There are 16 residues in the CDR3. CDR3 in amino acids: CASSHRIQDRAWTQYF. Here the CDR3 DNA reads TGTGCCAGCAGCCACCGTATACAGGACAGGGCTTGGACCCAGTACTTC. Full variable domain (remainder filled in from reference TRBV7-6 and TRBJ2-5): GAGVSQSPRYKVTKRGQDVALRCDPISGHVSLYWYRQALGQGPEFLTYFNYEAQQDKSGLPNDRFSAERPEGSISTLTIQRTEQRDSAMYRCASSHRIQDRAWTQYFGPGTRLLVL.